This T cell receptor beta chain was retrieved from a study of CD8 T cells in Susac syndrome. Negative isolation yielded CD4+ and CD8+ T cells, and FACS enriched TEMRA cells. CDR1 is MNHNY, CDR2 SVGAGI, per germline (reference sequence). This CDR3 is built from 14 residues. Between the trimmed V and J ends, which lost 6 bases and 0 bases, there was a span of 9 bases. A quantity of about 0.45 to 1 ug RNA underwent reverse transcription using random hexamers. TCRdb independently ran MiXCR on the immunoSEQ multiplex PCR reads; one entry per CDR3 protein. This sample has fewer than 300,000 distinct CDR3 sequences, with about 85% found just once.

Source material: CD8+ T cells from PBMCs. The receptor was derived from a human donor with multiple sclerosis. V gene TRBV6-6 combines with J gene TRBJ1-5, with a tentative D call TRBD1 (5 bases). CDR3 coding DNA: TGTGCCAGCAGGGGGACGGATAGCAATCAGCCCCAGCATTTT. Encoded protein: CASRGTDSNQPQHF.